The sample holds one count of the clone carrying this T cell receptor beta chain. The data stem from a study of blood T cell repertoires in COVID-19. Repertoires were generated with immunoSEQ multiplex PCR, while TCRdb's copy carries only in-frame clones and drops some. The data contain under 300,000 clones, 85% to 90% of them seen just once; the ten biggest clones take up approximately 12%. Seattle participants joined during active infection and were tracked over time. The sequenced sample consisted of peripheral blood. The sequence derives from a woman in her twenties or thirties with COVID-19, enrolled during active disease.

CDR3 in amino acids: CAWSLGFEQYF. CDR3 coding DNA: TGTGCCTGGAGTCTAGGATTCGAGCAGTACTTC. The chain combines TRBV30 with TRBJ2-7, with D unclear. The CDR3 is 11 residues long. Looked up from germline, CDR1 is GTSNPN and CDR2 is SVGIG (reference sequence). Trimming took 2 bases from V and 6 from J, leaving 8 bases between them.